This T cell receptor beta chain was found in a study of cytomegalovirus exposure and HLA in healthy donors (dated by TCRdb to about 2017). Looking at the study overall: In an earlier analysis of 587 of the donors, 276 Gb of sequence data and 120 million or so unique TCR beta sequences from 150 million to 200 million T cells were reported. An early release that covered around 590 HLA-typed donors contained about 300 gigabases of sequencing data and 75 million to 100 million unique TCR sequences. Of the 398 genotyped donors, approximately 82% fell in the genetic ancestry cluster associated with self-reported Caucasian donors. The aim of the study was to test whether cataloging public T cell receptors could identify signatures of past pathogen exposure. The T cell repertoires of roughly 660 subjects were profiled by immunosequencing and related to cytomegalovirus serostatus. Besides the first cohort of roughly 700 subjects, a separate validation cohort made up of some 110 different subjects was used. High-throughput TCR immunosequencing, statistical association of individual TCRs with disease status, and machine learning were combined to predict cytomegalovirus infection status. A later analysis re-analyzed previously published TCR beta repertoires from approximately 700 donors and added high-resolution HLA genotyping to study TCR occurrence patterns. In the later analysis, no new phenotypic data were used to find candidate immune exposures; instead, reliance was placed on TCR beta sequences and their occurrence across donors. An earlier analysis of several hundred of the donors applied high-throughput TCR beta sequencing to assess whether each TCR beta V gene segment acted as functional or pseudogenic. Donor age, sex, ethnicity and CMV serostatus were compiled together with the repertoire data. Genome-wide SNP genotypes for about 65% of the 666 donors were used in a later genetic analysis, which treated that subset as a discovery cohort. Every discovery cohort repertoire had been produced on one sequencing platform. Class I and class II HLA loci were covered by the typing at four-digit resolution. Typing coverage varied by locus: about 629-630 donors for A, B, C, DRB1 and DQB1; under 550 for DQA1; about 570 for DPA1; some 470 for DPB1. Because of strong linkage in the cohort, four to six DR-DQ haplotypes were treated as single units for association and clustering. Across roughly 420 genotyped donors of the cohort, an average of roughly 230,000 unique TCR beta nucleotide sequences per donor were sequenced, and roughly a sixth of those sequences were non-productive.

The sample holds a few counts of this clone. Its recognized antigen is unknown. It has no much larger one-base neighbor in the sample; base qualities were not kept. The cohort consisted of hundreds of healthy bone marrow donors. Cohort members were all nominally healthy when sampled, although unrecorded immune exposures were likely present. The donor tested CMV seronegative and was one of the 352 seronegative cohort members. Each donor provided a peripheral blood sample, and peripheral blood mononuclear cells were used for TCR beta sequencing. Genomic DNA extraction from the blood cell samples was performed with the Qiagen DNeasy Blood Extraction Kit. Findings and caveats that apply to the study as a whole: Correlated functional status among segregating V segments might reflect linkage disequilibrium, but an unknown experimental factor could not be ruled out. According to a later analysis, TCR association rates differed among HLA loci, with DRB1 alleles showing the most associated TCRs and HLA-C alleles showing the fewest. A later genetic analysis reported fewer N-insertions in productive TCRs among donors in an Asian-associated ancestry cluster than the 666-donor mean. Most CMV-associated TCR beta chains appeared to be HLA-restricted in a later analysis, and the HLA associations seemed to be driven largely by CMV exposure. In vitro tests confirmed that a few of the cytomegalovirus-associated TCR beta chains recognize cytomegalovirus antigens. A later analysis found that HLA-associated TCR beta chains were more clonally expanded and had lower generation probabilities than equally common non-associated chains. About 17 rarely observed V segments, including chromosome 9 orphons, were excluded from the earlier analysis of about 600 of the donors because counts were too low. In an earlier analysis of 500 to 650 of the donors, most TCR beta V segments appeared in productive rearrangements about 87% or about 30% of the time, broadly matching IMGT annotations. Roughly uniform sequencing depth across donors was assumed in presence/absence analyses, although this assumption may not hold. A group of highly shared sequence variants was considered likely to be a technical artifact of the sequencing pipeline. For the cohort, immune exposure information was limited to CMV serostatus. Because HLA typing was unavailable for some donors at each locus, only the typed subset was used in association tests. Specific HLA alleles were associated with more than 15,000 TCR beta sequences at a false discovery rate of 0.05 in a later analysis. In a later genetic analysis, a missense DCLRE1C variant was associated with V-gene and J-gene trimming of TCR beta chains, and the association was replicated in an independent cohort. A further reported finding was that TCR beta sequences accurately predicted the HLA-A and HLA-B alleles for most subjects in the first cohort. While some public TCRs were present in many individuals, most TCR sequences turned up only very rarely across donors. This cohort had only TCR beta chains sequenced, and the lack of alpha or paired-chain data limited which features could be detected. A total of some 180 TCR beta chains were listed by the study as associated with cytomegalovirus. Several of the top co-occurrence clusters appeared to be linked to parvovirus B19, influenza, CMV and Epstein-Barr virus, according to a later analysis. The classifier was reported to diagnose cytomegalovirus status with high specificity and sensitivity in both the original cohort and the validation cohort. It was suggested by the authors that the approach could potentially be generalized to other disease states and immunological phenotypes. Assigning TCR associations to individual alleles was difficult when HLA alleles, especially DR and DQ, strongly co-occurred.

Libraries were built with the immunoSEQ multiplex PCR assay. For the multiplex PCR, a mixture combining 60 forward primers for TCR Vbeta segments and 13 reverse primers for TCR Jbeta segments was used. Amplification of the CDR3 region of rearranged TCR beta genes was performed with a multiplex PCR assay on genomic DNA. On the Illumina HiSeq System, the amplified TCR beta libraries were sequenced as 87-base-pair reads. The published analysis was carried out like this. A later analysis counted 75 million to 100 million unique TCR beta chains across the approximately 700 repertoires, and 10 million to 11 million of these chains were shared by at least two donors. To remove PCR and sequencing errors, raw reads were error-corrected and collapsed into unique sequences using a nearest-neighbor algorithm that merged closely related sequences. CDR3 sequences were aligned to IMGT reference sequences to assign V, D and J gene segments. For a sequence to be retained, a match of at least six nucleotides was required to both a V gene segment and a J gene segment. A rearrangement was called productive if the CDR3 had no stop codons and remained in frame with V and J, and every other rearrangement was called non-productive. CDR3 was defined by IMGT convention, running from the second conserved V-encoded cysteine to the conserved J-encoded phenylalanine. Sequences without an unambiguous match to a single V gene segment were excluded from the earlier analysis of about 600 of the donors. An earlier analysis of a few hundred of the donors called V segments functional above 56.7% productive rearrangements and segregating when the between-donor standard deviation exceeded 5%. A statistical classification framework was built for diagnosing cytomegalovirus status from the catalog of TCR beta chain sequences. In a later analysis, TCR nucleotide sequences were compared against IMGT/GENE-DB human TR gene sequences so that V and J genes could be assigned. The TCRdist pipeline was used in a later analysis to assign CDR3 sequences and most-parsimonious VDJ recombination scenarios. In a later analysis, every TCR beta chain was defined by the combination of its CDR3 amino acid sequence and its V-gene family, and reads without a unique V-gene family were dropped. To address suspected cross-contamination and a sequencing artifact, a later analysis removed over 500 highly shared, low-generation-probability nucleotide sequences. In a later analysis, a clonal expansion index was calculated for each public chain from normalized within-repertoire ranks of inferred template counts. A later analysis computed generation probabilities with a VDJ recombination model fitted to out-of-frame rearrangements, and checked the results against IGoR. In a later analysis, hypergeometric tests were used to score TCR-TCR, TCR-HLA and TCR-CMV co-occurrence, with a repertoire-size bias correction applied to TCR pairs. False discovery rates were estimated in a later analysis by permuting HLA or CMV assignments 20 times. In a later analysis, co-occurring TCRs were grouped with DBSCAN, and TCRdist sequence similarity was added when clustering was performed within HLA-allele-positive subsets. For co-occurrence clustering, repertoires with fewer than 30,000 or more than 120,000 public chains were excluded, along with five or six repertoires with anomalous nucleotide sharing. This immuneACCESS table, as held by TCRdb, lists in-frame sequences with V and J called but not all clones. Of the missing ones, under half trace to an unresolved V gene in checked studies; the others have no known cause. The D gene and trimming were derived from the DNA, and the V and J assignments and clone size from that table. Present in this sample are about 270,000 clones, around 66% of which were seen just once. The top ten constitute under 3% of the sample.

The material sequenced was PBMCs. The receptor's source is a female donor in good health and CMV-seronegative.

The CDR3 protein: CASTLTPGQSPHYGYTF. The sequenced DNA is TGTGCCAGCACCCTTACTCCCGGACAGTCCCCCCACTATGGCTACACCTTC. This chain is built from TRBV7-2 and TRBJ1-2; the D segment could be TRBD1, given 6 matching bases. V and J are truncated by 7 bases and 3 bases respectively, leaving an intervening sequence of 24 bases. From the germline V gene, CDR1 is SGHTA and CDR2 is FQGNSA. The CDR3 has 17 amino acids, counting the end cysteine and phenylalanine. Only the CDR3 portion is preserved as DNA: 51 bases, with reading frame beginning at the first base.